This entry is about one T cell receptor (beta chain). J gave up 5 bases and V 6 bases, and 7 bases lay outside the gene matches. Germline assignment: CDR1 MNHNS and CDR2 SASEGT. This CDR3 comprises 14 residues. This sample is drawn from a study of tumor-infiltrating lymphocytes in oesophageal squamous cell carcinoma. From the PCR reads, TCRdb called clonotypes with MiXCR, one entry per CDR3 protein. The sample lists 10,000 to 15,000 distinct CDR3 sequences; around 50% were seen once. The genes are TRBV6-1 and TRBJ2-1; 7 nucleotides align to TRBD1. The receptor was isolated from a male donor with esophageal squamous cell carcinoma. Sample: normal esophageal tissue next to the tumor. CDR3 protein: CASRDLGQHNEQFF. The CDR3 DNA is TGTGCCAGCAGAGACCTGGGACAGCACAATGAGCAGTTCTTC.